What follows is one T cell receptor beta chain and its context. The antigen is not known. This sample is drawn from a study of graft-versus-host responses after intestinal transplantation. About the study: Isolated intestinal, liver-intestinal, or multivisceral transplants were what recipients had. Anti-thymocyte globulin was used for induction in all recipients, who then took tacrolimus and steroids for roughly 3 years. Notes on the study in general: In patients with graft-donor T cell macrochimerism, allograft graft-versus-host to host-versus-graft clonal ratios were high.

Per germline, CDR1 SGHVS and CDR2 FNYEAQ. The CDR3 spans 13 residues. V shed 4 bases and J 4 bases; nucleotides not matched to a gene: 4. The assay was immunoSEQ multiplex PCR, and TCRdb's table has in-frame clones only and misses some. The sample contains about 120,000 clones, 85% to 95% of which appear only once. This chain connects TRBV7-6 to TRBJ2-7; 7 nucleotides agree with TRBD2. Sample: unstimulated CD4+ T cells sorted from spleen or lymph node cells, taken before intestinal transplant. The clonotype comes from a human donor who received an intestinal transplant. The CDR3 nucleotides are TGTGCCAGCAGCTCGGACGGGGGGTACGAGCAGTACTTC. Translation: CASSSDGGYEQYF. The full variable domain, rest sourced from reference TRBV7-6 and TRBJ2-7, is GAGVSQSPRYKVTKRGQDVALRCDPISGHVSLYWYRQALGQGPEFLTYFNYEAQQDKSGLPNDRFSAERPEGSISTLTIQRTEQRDSAMYRCASSSDGGYEQYFGPGTRLTVT.